This TCR beta chain was sequenced during a study of shared clonotypes between healthy human individuals. Study information: There were three CD4 naive, three CD4 memory, two CD8 naive and one CD8 memory plates per donor.

V was cut by 1 base and J by 11 bases, with 14 bases left in between. The CDR3 has 13 amino acids. Germline loops: CDR1 MGHRA, CDR2 YSYEKL. Each cell subset's genomic DNA was divided evenly among several immunoSEQ plates. Sorted-subset replicate PCRs used 200 ng of genomic DNA. This amount corresponded to approximately 30,000 T cell genomes. Data came from immunoSEQ multiplex PCR; TCRdb stores just in-frame clones and leaves some out. Seen here are about 640,000 clones, about two thirds observed once, and the top ten hold under 2%. J is TRBJ1-2 and V is TRBV4-1; D is uncertain. This receptor was identified in a young woman in good health. The sample taken for sequencing was memory CD4+ T cells sorted from blood. Stated subset: CD45RA-negative fraction. This CDR3 reads CASSQATDVWYTF. CDR3 nucleotide sequence: TGCGCCAGCAGCCAAGCGACCGACGTTTGGTACACCTTC.